This T cell receptor beta chain was captured in a study of T cell clonotyping in hematopoietic cell transplantation (dated by TCRdb to about 2021). At the level of the whole study: A total of more than 130 blood samples were collected in the study from 35 consecutive transplant recipients and their related donors. Recruitment of patients was conducted between 2015 and January 2017, and follow-up was continued until late 2020 or death. Results and caveats for the whole study, not just this receptor: Broader posttransplant TCR repertoire diversity was predicted by donor and pretransplant recipient Inverse Simpson Index values. The sample size was limited and the cells went unsorted, which meant the CD4 and CD8 repertoire contributions could not be told apart. A decrease in recipient TCR diversity was observed after transplant, and a progressive increase in pathologically expanded clonotypes was seen from day 30 to day 180. Overlap with donor repertoires was found for only a small fraction of recipient repertoires, with over 95% found to appear de novo at the given depth.

Looking up the germline V gene yields CDR1 SGHTA and CDR2 FQGTGA. V gives up 4 bases and J gives up 1 base, and the segment between their germline ends measures 13 bases. Measured from the cysteine to the phenylalanine, the CDR3 is 15 residues long. Only the CDR3 DNA stays, 45 bases, in frame from base 1. The immunoSEQ assay, a bias-controlled multiplex PCR using V- and J-specific primers, was used to amplify TCR beta CDR3 regions from genomic DNA. In a second PCR step, the CDR3 amplicons were tagged with a proprietary barcode plus Illumina adapter sequences. An Illumina MiSeq instrument was used for sequencing of the CDR3 libraries. The original methods were these. Export and quality control were performed with immunoSEQ Analyzer 3.0, and downstream analyses were performed with R Bioconductor and Immunarch. Only productive rearrangements within the normalized downsampled data set were used in the calculation of repertoire metrics. Pathologically expanded clonotypes were defined as those larger than 5 templates in the normalized cohort. The Inverse Simpson Index was used to measure repertoire diversity. CMV-specificity analyses were carried out on the non-normalized data set to capture all clonotypes. The source is immuneACCESS, and TCRdb retained only in-frame sequences with V and J called. Part of the clones is not carried over; for the studies checked, unresolved V genes explain less than half of this, and the remainder is unexplained. The V and J calls and clone size are taken from that table; D and trimming were inferred from the DNA. For this sample there are tens of thousands of clones; about 93% appear just once. The ten largest clones add up to about 0.81% of the sample.

For TCR beta sequencing, blood samples came from the related transplant donors. Nuclei Lysis Solution was used to extract genomic DNA from fresh or cryopreserved unfractionated peripheral blood mononuclear cells. In the case of this clone: Its specific antigen is unknown. Nothing much larger sits one base from this clone, and base qualities are not available.

The sample comprised peripheral blood mononuclear cells. This sequence uses TRBV7-3 and TRBJ1-1; the D gene is unclear. The receptor was derived from a woman in her forties or fifties in good health. Some clones in this sample may be carry-over from other donors' samples. In nucleotides, the sequence is TGTGCCAGCAGCTCCATGGAGGGCAGGAACACTGAAGCTTTCTTT. Its protein product is CASSSMEGRNTEAFF.